Listed below are T cell receptor beta chains from one sample, sequenced in a study of regulatory T cells in long-lasting Graves disease. MiXCR was run by TCRdb on the multiplex PCR reads, yielding one entry per CDR3 protein. Of approximately 440,000 distinct CDR3 sequences listed, under 20% were seen once; the top ten hold over 9%. This sample was also put to use in a study of T cells in Graves' hyperthyroidism and ophthalmopathy.

The source was peripheral blood mononuclear cells (PBMCs), collected at new diagnosis, from a patient treated with antithyroid drugs. These receptors were taken from a man aged 40-49 years with Graves disease. Each CDR3 is given with its conserved first and last residue. The order of the fields is D gene, V gene, J gene, clone size, CDR3 protein, CDR3 DNA. The D gene is left open where the match is weak. The size of a clone is reported for some rows only, either as once, few or many, or as a class for expanded clones.

-	TRBV6-2/TRBV6-3	TRBJ2-6	-	CASSYAGNSGANVLTF	TGTGCCAGCAGTTACGCAGGGAACTCTGGGGCCAACGTCCTGACTTTC
-	TRBV30	TRBJ1-1	many	CAWSVRAGSEAFF	TGTGCCTGGAGTGTACGGGCAGGTAGTGAAGCTTTCTTT
TRBD1	TRBV5-1	TRBJ2-1	many	CASSRDRVNYNEQFF	TGCGCCAGCAGCAGGGACAGGGTTAACTACAATGAGCAGTTCTTC
TRBD2	TRBV5-1	TRBJ2-1	many	CASSLERERTEQFF	TGCGCCAGCAGCTTGGAGCGGGAGAGGACTGAGCAGTTCTTC
-	TRBV7-9	TRBJ2-7	once	CASSLTSSRGQYF	TGTGCCAGCAGCTTAACTAGTTCGCGCGGGCAGTACTTC
TRBD1	TRBV4-1	TRBJ1-5	few	CASSPRDRDNQPQHF	TGCGCCAGCAGCCCCCGGGACAGGGACAATCAGCCCCAGCATTTT
TRBD1	TRBV4-2	TRBJ1-2	few	CASSQTLGQGRGGYTF	TGTGCCAGCAGCCAAACCCTCGGACAGGGCCGGGGGGGCTACACCTTC
TRBD2	TRBV2	TRBJ2-2	-	CASSAHRGLADNTGELFF	TGTGCCAGCAGTGCCCACAGGGGACTAGCGGATAACACCGGGGAGCTGTTTTTT
-	TRBV28	TRBJ1-2	many	CASSLVGPYGYTF	TGTGCCAGCAGTTTGGTGGGACCTTATGGCTACACCTTC
-	TRBV5-1	TRBJ2-2	-	CASSAALSNTGELFF	TGCGCCAGCAGCGCGGCACTTTCGAACACCGGGGAGCTGTTTTTT
TRBD1	TRBV28	TRBJ1-3	many	CASSYPGQTGNTIYF	TGTGCCAGCAGTTATCCGGGACAGACTGGAAACACCATATATTTT
TRBD2	TRBV5-1	TRBJ2-1	many	CASCLARDYEQFF	TGCGCCAGCTGCTTAGCGCGGGACTACGAGCAGTTCTTC
TRBD1	TRBV6-1	TRBJ1-1	few	CASRDRVDTEAFF	TGTGCCAGCAGGGACAGGGTTGACACTGAAGCTTTCTTT
TRBD1	TRBV20-1	TRBJ2-2	-	CSADRGQFTGELFF	TGCAGTGCAGACAGGGGGCAGTTCACCGGGGAGCTGTTTTTT
TRBD2	TRBV20-1	TRBJ2-1	many	CSASSKGLAGENEQFF	TGCAGTGCTAGTTCCAAGGGGCTAGCGGGAGAGAATGAGCAGTTCTTC
TRBD1	TRBV6-5	TRBJ1-2	-	CASSYRADRGNYGYTF	TGTGCCAGCAGTTACAGAGCGGACAGGGGTAACTATGGCTACACCTTC
TRBD2	TRBV11-3	TRBJ2-1	many	CASSSEAGTPAFF	TGTGCCAGCAGCTCTGAAGCGGGAACACCAGCGTTCTTC
-	TRBV7-2	TRBJ2-4	-	CASSLVGSNIQYF	TGTGCCAGCAGCTTAGTAGGCAGTAACATTCAGTACTTC
TRBD2	TRBV18	TRBJ2-5	many	CASSPPAGGKETQYF	TGTGCCAGCTCACCACCCGCGGGGGGCAAAGAGACCCAGTACTTC